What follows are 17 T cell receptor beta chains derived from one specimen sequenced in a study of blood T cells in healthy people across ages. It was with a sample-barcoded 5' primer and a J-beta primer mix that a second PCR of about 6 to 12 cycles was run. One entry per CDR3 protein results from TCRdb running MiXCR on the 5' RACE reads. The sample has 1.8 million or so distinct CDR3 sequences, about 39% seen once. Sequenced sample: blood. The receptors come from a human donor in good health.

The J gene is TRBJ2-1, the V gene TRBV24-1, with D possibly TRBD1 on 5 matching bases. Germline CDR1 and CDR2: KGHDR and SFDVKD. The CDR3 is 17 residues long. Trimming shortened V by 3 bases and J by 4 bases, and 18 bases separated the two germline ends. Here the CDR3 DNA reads TGTGCCACCAGTGATGTACAGGCCCTGGAAACATACAATGAGCAGTTCTTC. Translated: CATSDVQALETYNEQFF.

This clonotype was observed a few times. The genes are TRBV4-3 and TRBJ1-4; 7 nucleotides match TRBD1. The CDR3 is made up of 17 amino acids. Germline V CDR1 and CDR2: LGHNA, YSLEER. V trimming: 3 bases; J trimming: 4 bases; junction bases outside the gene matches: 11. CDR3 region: CASSHLNTGASNEKLFF. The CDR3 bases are TGCGCCAGCAGCCACCTAAACACAGGGGCAAGTAATGAAAAACTGTTTTTT.

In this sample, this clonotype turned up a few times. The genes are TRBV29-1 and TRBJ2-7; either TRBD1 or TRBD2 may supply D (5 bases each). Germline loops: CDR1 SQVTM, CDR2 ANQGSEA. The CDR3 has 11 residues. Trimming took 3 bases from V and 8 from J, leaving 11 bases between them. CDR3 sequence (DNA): TGCAGCGTTGATAGCCGGGGCCAGCAGTACTTC. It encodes CSVDSRGQQYF.

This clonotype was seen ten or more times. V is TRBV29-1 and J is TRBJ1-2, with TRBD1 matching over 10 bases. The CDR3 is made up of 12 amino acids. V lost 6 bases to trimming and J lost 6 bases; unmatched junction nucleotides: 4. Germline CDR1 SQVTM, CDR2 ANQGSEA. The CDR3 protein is CSVGQGVDGYTF. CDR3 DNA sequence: TGCAGCGTCGGACAGGGGGTGGATGGCTACACCTTC. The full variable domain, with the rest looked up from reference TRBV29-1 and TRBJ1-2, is SAVISQKPSRDICQRGTSLTIQCQVDSQVTMMFWYRQQPGQSLTLIATANQGSEATYESGFVIDKFPISRPNLTFSTLTVSNMSPEDSSIYLCSVGQGVDGYTFGSGTRLTVV.

CDR3 DNA sequence: TGTGCCAGCAGCTGGGGGACAGCCCCCCGGAAGTTCTTC. Translating gives CASSWGTAPRKFF. V gene TRBV13 combines with J gene TRBJ2-1; 7 bases match TRBD1. The germline CDR1 and CDR2 sequences are PRHDT and FYEKMQ (reference sequence). The V segment lost 4 bases and the J segment 14 bases; nucleotides outside the gene matches: 11. This CDR3 contains 13 residues.

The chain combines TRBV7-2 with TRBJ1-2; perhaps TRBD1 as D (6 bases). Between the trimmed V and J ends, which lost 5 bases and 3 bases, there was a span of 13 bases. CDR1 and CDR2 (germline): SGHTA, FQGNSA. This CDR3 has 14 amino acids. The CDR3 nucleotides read TGTGCCAGCAGCCCAACCCCAGGGGACTATGGCTACACCTTC. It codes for CASSPTPGDYGYTF.

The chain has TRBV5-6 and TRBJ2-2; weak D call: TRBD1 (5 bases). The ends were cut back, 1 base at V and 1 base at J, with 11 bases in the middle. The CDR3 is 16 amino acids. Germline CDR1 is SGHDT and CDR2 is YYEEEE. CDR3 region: CASSLFQGQNTGELFF. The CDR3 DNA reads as TGTGCCAGCAGCTTGTTTCAGGGTCAGAACACCGGGGAGCTGTTTTTT.

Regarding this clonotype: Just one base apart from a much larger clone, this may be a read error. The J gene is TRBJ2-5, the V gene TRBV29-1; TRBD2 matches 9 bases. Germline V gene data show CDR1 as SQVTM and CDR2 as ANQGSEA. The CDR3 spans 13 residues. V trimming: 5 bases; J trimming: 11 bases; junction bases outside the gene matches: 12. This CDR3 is CSVQAGGRGEQYF. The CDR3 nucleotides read TGCAGCGTTCAAGCGGGGGGTAGGGGTGAGCAGTACTTC.

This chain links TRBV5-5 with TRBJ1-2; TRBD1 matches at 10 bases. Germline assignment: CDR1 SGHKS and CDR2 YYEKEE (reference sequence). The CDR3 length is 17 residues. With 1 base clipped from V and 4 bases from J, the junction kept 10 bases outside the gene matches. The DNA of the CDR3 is TGTGCCAGCAGCTTGTTTCCCCGGGACAGGGGCTCCTATGGCTACACCTTC. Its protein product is CASSLFPRDRGSYGYTF.

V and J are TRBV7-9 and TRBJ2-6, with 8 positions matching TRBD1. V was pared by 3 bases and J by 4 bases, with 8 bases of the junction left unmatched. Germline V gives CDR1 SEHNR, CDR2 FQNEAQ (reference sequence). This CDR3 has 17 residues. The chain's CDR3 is CASSFAGGPRGANVLTF. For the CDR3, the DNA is TGTGCCAGCAGCTTCGCAGGGGGCCCACGAGGGGCCAACGTCCTGACTTTC. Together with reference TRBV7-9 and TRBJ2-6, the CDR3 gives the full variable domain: DTGVSQNPRHKITKRGQNVTFRCDPISEHNRLYWYRQTLGQGPEFLTYFQNEAQLEKSRLLSDRFSAERPKGSFSTLEIQRTEQGDSAMYLCASSFAGGPRGANVLTFGAGSRLTVL.

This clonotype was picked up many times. DNA of the CDR3: TGCAGTGCTACCGAACCAGCGGGGGCAACCTACAATGAGCAGTTCTTC. It translates to CSATEPAGATYNEQFF. The chain uses TRBV20-1 and TRBJ2-1; 8 positions match TRBD2. Germline CDR1 and CDR2: DFQATT and SNEGSKA (reference sequence). This CDR3 is 16 amino acids long. Losses at the gene ends were 4 bases for V and 2 bases for J; bases not matched to a gene: 10.

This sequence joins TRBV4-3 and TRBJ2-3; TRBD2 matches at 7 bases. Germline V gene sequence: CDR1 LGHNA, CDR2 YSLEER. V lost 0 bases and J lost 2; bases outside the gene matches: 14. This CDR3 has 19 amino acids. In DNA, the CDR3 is TGCGCCAGCAGCCAAGATGGATCGAGAGCTAGCGGCTACACAGATACGCAGTATTTT. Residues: CASSQDGSRASGYTDTQYF.

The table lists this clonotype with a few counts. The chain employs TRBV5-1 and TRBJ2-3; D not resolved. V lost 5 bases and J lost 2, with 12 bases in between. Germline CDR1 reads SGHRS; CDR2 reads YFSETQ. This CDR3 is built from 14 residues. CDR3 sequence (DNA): TGCGCCAGCAGGCCCAGATCAAACACAGATACGCAGTATTTT. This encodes CASRPRSNTDTQYF.

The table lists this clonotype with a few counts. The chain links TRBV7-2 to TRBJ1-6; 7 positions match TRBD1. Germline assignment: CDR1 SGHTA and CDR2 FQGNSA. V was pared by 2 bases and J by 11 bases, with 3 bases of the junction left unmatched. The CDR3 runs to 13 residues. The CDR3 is CASSLQGDPPLHF. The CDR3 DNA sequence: TGTGCCAGCAGCTTACAGGGGGATCCACCCCTCCACTTT. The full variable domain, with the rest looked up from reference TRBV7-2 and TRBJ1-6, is GAGVSQSPSNKVTEKGKDVELRCDPISGHTALYWYRQSLGQGLEFLIYFQGNSAPDKSGLPSDRFSAERTGGSVSTLTIQRTQQEDSAVYLCASSLQGDPPLHFGNGTRLTVT.

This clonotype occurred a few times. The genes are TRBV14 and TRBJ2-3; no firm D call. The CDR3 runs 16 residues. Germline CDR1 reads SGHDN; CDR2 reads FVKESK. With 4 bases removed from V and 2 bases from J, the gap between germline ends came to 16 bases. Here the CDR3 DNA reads TGTGCCAGCAGCCTCCTATCGGCCCTAGACACAGATACGCAGTATTTT. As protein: CASSLLSALDTDTQYF.

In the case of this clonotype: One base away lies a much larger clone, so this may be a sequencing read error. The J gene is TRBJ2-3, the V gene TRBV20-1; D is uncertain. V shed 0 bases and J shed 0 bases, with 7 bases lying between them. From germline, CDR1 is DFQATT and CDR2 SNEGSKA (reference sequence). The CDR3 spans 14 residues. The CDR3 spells CSARDPGSTDTQYF. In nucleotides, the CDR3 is TGCAGTGCTAGAGATCCGGGCAGCACAGATACGCAGTATTTT.

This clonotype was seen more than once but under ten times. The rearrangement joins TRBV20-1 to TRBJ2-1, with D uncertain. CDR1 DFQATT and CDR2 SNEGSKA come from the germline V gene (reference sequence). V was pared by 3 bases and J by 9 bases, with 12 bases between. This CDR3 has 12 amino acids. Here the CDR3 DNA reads TGCAGTGCTAGCGCGCGGTTCGGTGAGCAGTTCTTC. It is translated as CSASARFGEQFF.